This TCR beta chain originates from a study of beta chain features in type 1 diabetes. Study findings and constraints: All four CD4+ subsets of Type 1 diabetes patients contained TCRB CDR3s that were moderately but significantly shorter. VDJ junctions sequenced from type 1 diabetes patients showed fewer insertions and more deletions.

Sequenced material consisted of expressed TCRB transcripts (all of the isolated RNA was reverse transcribed). Here immunoSEQ multiplex PCR was the method, and the copy in TCRdb shows in-frame clones only, minus some. This sample has 95,000 to 150,000 clones, with roughly 15% found just once. This CDR3 comprises 16 residues. V shed 2 bases and J shed 2 bases, with 13 bases lying between them. Germline CDR1 MGHDK, CDR2 SYGVNS. This clone appeared a few times. The antigen is not known. Naive, central memory, regulatory and stem cell-like memory cells within the CD4+ compartment were sorted using CD45RO/CCR7/CD25/CD127/CD95/CD27.

This clonotype was sampled from a man aged 25-45 years with type 1 diabetes. The chain joins TRBV25-1 to TRBJ2-1, with a weak D call TRBD2 (6 bases). Sequencing was carried out using central memory CD4+ T cells from blood. DNA of the CDR3: TGTGCCAGCAGTGAAACCGGCCGGGGGACCTACAATGAGCAGTTCTTC. It translates to CASSETGRGTYNEQFF.